This T cell receptor beta chain is drawn from a study of Graves' ophthalmopathy and Graves' hyperthyroidism. Study background: Pretreatment peripheral blood was obtained at initial diagnosis.

RNA transcripts were the template, and TCR beta CDR3 regions were amplified from them. An opening RT-PCR round employed HTBI primers and preceded a second-round multiplex PCR. In TCRdb, the multiplex PCR reads were re-called with MiXCR into one record per CDR3 protein. The sample holds 150,000 to 200,000 distinct CDR3 sequences, around 40% seen once. The table lists this clonotype with many counts. Its antigen is undetermined. CDR1 is SQVTM, CDR2 ANQGSEA, per germline. The CDR3 consists of 12 residues. The J segment lost 8 bases and the V segment lost 8 bases, leaving 9 bases of the junction unmatched. Study-wide points: Discrimination between ophthalmopathy and stable hyperthyroidism by a 13-signature model showed about 85% sensitivity and roughly 80% specificity.

The sequence derives from a man aged 25-40 years with Graves' ophthalmopathy. The material sequenced was peripheral blood. J is TRBJ1-1 and V is TRBV29-1; TRBD1 agrees at 9 bases. CDR3 DNA sequence: TGCAGCAAGGACAGGGGTAGGGAGGAAGCTTTCTTT. Protein: CSKDRGREEAFF.